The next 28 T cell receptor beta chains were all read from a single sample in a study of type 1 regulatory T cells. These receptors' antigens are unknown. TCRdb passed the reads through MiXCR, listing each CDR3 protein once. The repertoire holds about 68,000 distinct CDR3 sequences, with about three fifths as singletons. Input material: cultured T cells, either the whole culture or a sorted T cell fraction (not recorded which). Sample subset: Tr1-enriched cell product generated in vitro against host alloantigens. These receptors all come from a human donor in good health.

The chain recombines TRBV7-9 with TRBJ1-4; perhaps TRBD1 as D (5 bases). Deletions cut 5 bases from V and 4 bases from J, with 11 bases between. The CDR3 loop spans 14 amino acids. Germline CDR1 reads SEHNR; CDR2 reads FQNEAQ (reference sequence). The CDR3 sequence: CASSPTELNEKLFF. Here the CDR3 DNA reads TGTGCCAGCAGCCCGACAGAGCTTAATGAAAAACTGTTTTTT.

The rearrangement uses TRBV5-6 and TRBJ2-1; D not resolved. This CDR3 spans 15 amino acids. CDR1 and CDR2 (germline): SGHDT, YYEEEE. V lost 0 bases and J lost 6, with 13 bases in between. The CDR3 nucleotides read TGTGCCAGCAGCTTGGTTGCTGCGGCTGGCAATGAGCAGTTCTTC. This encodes CASSLVAAAGNEQFF. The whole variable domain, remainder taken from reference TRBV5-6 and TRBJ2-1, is DAGVTQSPTHLIKTRGQQVTLRCSPKSGHDTVSWYQQALGQGPQFIFQYYEEEERQRGNFPDRFSGHQFPNYSSELNVNALLLGDSALYLCASSLVAAAGNEQFFGPGTRLTVL.

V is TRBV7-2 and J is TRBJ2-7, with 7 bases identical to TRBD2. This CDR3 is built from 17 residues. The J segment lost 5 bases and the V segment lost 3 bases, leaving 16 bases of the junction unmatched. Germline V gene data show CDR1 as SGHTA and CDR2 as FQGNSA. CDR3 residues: CASSFSGGPGGTHEQYF. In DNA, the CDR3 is TGTGCCAGCAGCTTCAGTGGGGGACCGGGAGGTACCCACGAGCAGTACTTC.

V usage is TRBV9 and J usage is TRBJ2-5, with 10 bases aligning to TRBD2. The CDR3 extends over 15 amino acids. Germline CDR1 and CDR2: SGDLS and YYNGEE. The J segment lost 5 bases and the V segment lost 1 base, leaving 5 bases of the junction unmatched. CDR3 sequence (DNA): TGTGCCAGCAGCGTACTAGCGGGAGTAGGGGAGACCCAGTACTTC. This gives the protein CASSVLAGVGETQYF.

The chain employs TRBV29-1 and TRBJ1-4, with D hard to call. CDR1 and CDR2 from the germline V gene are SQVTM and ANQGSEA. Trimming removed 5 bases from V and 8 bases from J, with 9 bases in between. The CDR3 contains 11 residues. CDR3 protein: CSVLRSEKLFF. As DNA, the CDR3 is TGCAGCGTTTTACGTAGCGAAAAACTGTTTTTT.

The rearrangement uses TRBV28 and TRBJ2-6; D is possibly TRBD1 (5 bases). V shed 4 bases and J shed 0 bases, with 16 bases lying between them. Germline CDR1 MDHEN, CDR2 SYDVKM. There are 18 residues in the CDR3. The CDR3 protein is CASSSFPDSHSGANVLTF. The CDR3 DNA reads TGTGCCAGCAGTTCTTTTCCCGACAGCCACTCTGGGGCCAACGTCCTGACTTTC.

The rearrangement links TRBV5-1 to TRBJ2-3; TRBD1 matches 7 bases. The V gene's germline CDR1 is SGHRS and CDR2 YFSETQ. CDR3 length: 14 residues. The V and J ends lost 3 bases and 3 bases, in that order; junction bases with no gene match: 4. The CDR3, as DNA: TGCGCCAGCAGCTATGGACAGGTGACAGATACGCAGTATTTT. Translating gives CASSYGQVTDTQYF.

The CDR3 DNA reads as TGTGCCATCAGTGCGGGACTTCTCTCCTACGAGCAGTACTTC. Translation: CAISAGLLSYEQYF. This chain connects TRBV10-3 to TRBJ2-7; maybe TRBD2 (6 bases). CDR3 size: 14 residues. Trimming stripped 4 bases from V and 0 bases from J, with 10 bases between. Germline CDR1 is ENHRY and CDR2 is SYGVKD.

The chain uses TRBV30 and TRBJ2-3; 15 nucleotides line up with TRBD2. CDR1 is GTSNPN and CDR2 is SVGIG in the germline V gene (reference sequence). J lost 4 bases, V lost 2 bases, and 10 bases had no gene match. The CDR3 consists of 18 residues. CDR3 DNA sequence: TGTGCCTGGAGTACCGGCCGGACTAGCGGGAGGGCCCCAGATACGCAGTATTTT. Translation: CAWSTGRTSGRAPDTQYF. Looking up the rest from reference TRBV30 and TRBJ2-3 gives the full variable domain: SQTIHQWPATLVQPVGSPLSLECTVEGTSNPNLYWYRQAAGRGLQLLFYSVGIGQISSEVPQNLSASRPQDRQFILSSKKLLLSDSGFYLCAWSTGRTSGRAPDTQYFGPGTRLTVL.

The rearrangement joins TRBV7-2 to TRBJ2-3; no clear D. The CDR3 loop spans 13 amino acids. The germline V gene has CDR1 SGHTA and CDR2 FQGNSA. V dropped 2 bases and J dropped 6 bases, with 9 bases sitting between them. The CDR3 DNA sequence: TGTGCCAGCAGCTTAAATAAGGCGGATACGCAGTATTTT. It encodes CASSLNKADTQYF. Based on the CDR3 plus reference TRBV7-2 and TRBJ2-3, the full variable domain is GAGVSQSPSNKVTEKGKDVELRCDPISGHTALYWYRQSLGQGLEFLIYFQGNSAPDKSGLPSDRFSAERTGGSVSTLTIQRTQQEDSAVYLCASSLNKADTQYFGPGTRLTVL.

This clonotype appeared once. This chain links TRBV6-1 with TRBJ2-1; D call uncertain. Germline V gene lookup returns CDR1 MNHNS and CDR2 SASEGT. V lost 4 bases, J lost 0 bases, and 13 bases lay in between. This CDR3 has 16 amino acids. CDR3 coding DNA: TGTGCCAGCAGTGCGGTCGGTCGGATCTCCTACAATGAGCAGTTCTTC. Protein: CASSAVGRISYNEQFF.

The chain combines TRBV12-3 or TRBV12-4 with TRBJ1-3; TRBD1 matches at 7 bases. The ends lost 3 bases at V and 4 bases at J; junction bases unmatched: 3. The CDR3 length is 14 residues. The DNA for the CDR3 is TGTGCCAGCAGTTTGATACAGGGGGGAAACACCATATATTTT. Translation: CASSLIQGGNTIYF.

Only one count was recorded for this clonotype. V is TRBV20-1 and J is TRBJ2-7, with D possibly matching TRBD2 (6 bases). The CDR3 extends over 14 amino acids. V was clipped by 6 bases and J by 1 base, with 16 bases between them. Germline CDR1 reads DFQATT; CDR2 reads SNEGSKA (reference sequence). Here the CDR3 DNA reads TGCAGTGCCAAGAGTTTAGCGGTATCCTACGAGCAGTACTTC. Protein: CSAKSLAVSYEQYF.

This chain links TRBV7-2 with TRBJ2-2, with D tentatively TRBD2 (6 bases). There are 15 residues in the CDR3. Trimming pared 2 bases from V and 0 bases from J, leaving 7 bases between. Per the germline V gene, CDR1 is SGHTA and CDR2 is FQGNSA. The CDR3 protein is CASSLRLANTGELFF. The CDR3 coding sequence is TGTGCCAGCAGCTTAAGACTAGCGAACACCGGGGAGCTGTTTTTT.

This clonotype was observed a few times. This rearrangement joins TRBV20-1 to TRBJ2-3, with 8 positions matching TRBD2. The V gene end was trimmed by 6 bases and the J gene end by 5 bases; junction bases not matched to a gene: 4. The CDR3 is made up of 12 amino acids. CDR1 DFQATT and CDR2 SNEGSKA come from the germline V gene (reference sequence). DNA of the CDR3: TGCAGTGCCGTCGGGGGGGGAGATACGCAGTATTTT. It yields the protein CSAVGGGDTQYF.

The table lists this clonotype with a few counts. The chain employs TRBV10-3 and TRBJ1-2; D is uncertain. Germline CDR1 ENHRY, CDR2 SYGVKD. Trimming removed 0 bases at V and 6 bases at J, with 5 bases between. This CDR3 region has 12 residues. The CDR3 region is CAISESKDGYTF. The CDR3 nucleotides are TGTGCCATCAGTGAGTCGAAAGATGGCTACACCTTC.

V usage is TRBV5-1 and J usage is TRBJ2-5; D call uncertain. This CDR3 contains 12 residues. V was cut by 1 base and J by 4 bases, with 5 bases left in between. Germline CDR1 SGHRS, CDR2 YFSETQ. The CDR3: CASSLSAETQYF. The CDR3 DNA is TGCGCCAGCAGCTTGTCCGCAGAGACCCAGTACTTC.

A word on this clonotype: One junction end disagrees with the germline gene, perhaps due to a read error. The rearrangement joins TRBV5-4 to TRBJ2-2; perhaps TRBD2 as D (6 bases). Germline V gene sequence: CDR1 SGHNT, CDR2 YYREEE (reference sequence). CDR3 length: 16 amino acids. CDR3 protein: CASSSGGRVDTGGLFF. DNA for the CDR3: TGTGCCAGCAGCTCTGGGGGGAGAGTGGACACCGGGGGGCTGTTTTTT.

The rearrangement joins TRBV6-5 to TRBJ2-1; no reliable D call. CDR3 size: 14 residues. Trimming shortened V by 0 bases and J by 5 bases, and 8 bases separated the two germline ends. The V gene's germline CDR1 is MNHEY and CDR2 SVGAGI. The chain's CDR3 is CASSYSSTHNEQFF. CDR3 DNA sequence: TGTGCCAGCAGTTACTCCTCCACCCACAATGAGCAGTTCTTC.

For the CDR3, the DNA is TGCAGTGCTAGATTCGTGGCGGGAGGGTCCTACGAGCAGTACTTC. Residues: CSARFVAGGSYEQYF. The chain carries TRBV20-1 and TRBJ2-7, with TRBD2 identical over 9 bases. J lost 1 base, V lost 2 bases, and 6 bases had no gene match. In germline, CDR1 is DFQATT, CDR2 SNEGSKA (reference sequence). The CDR3 has 15 residues.

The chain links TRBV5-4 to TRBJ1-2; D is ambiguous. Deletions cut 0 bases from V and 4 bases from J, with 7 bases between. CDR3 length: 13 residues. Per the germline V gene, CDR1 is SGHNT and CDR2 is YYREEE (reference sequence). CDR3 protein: CASSLGGTYGYTF. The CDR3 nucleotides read TGTGCCAGCAGCTTGGGCGGTACCTATGGCTACACCTTC.

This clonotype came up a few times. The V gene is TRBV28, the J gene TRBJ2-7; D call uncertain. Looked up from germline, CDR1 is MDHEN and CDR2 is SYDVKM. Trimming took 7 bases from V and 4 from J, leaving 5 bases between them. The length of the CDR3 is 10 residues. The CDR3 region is CASKNYEQYF. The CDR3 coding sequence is TGTGCCAGCAAGAATTACGAGCAGTACTTC.

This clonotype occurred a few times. The DNA of the CDR3 is TGTGCCAGCACCTATGACTACGAGCAGTACTTC. This codes for CASTYDYEQYF. The chain recombines TRBV28 with TRBJ2-7; D is uncertain. Trimming stripped 7 bases from V and 3 bases from J, with 7 bases between. Germline assignment: CDR1 MDHEN and CDR2 SYDVKM. The CDR3 runs 11 residues.

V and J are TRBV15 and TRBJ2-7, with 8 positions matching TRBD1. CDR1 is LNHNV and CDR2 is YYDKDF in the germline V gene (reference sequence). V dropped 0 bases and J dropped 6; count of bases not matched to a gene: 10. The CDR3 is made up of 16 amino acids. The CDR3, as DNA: TGTGCCACCAGCAGAGATTCCCATCAGGGGGCGGTCGAGCAGTACTTC. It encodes CATSRDSHQGAVEQYF.

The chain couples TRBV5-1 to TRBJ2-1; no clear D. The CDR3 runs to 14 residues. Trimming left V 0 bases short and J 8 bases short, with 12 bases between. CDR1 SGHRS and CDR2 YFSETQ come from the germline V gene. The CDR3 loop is CASSLVAPVDEQFF. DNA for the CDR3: TGCGCCAGCAGCTTGGTAGCACCGGTTGATGAGCAGTTCTTC.

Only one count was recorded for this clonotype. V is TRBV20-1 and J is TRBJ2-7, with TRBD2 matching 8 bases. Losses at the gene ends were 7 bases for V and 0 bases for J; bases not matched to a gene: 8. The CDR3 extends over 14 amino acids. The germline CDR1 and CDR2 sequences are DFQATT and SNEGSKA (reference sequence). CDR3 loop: CSVPGSGDSYEQYF. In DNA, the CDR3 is TGCAGTGTCCCAGGTAGCGGGGACTCCTACGAGCAGTACTTC.

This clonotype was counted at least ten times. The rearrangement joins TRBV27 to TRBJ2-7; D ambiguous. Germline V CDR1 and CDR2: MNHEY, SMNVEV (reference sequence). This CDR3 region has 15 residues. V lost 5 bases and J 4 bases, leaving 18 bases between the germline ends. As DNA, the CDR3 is TGTGCCAGCAGTGTGAGCTTCCAAAACCAATACGAGCAGTACTTC. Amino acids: CASSVSFQNQYEQYF.

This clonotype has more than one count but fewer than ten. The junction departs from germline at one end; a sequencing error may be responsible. CDR3 protein: CASSIAGGITGELFF. CDR3 coding DNA: TGTGCCAGCAGTATAGCGGGAGGGATCACCGGGGAGCTGTTTTTT. The V and J genes are TRBV12-3 or TRBV12-4 and TRBJ2-2; TRBD2 matches at 11 bases. This CDR3 region has 15 residues.